This T cell receptor beta chain was identified in a study of identical twins. V lost 2 bases to trimming and J lost 6 bases, with 20 bases between them. This CDR3 comprises 16 residues. CDR1 and CDR2 (germline): SGHTA, FQGNSA. Template switching added a universal primer site, and cDNA bore unique molecular identifiers. Each CDR3 protein is one row after TCRdb ran MiXCR on the 5' RACE reads. Of roughly 280,000 distinct CDR3 sequences listed, roughly 9.7% were seen once; the top ten hold roughly 7%. The study's findings and limits: Beta out-of-frame sequences showed weaker excess sharing between twins. The study based its conclusions on cross-sectional statistical analysis and did not follow the same donors.

This clonotype occurred many times. Antigen specificity is unknown. The sample was also reused in another study, on yellow fever vaccine responses in identical twins.

Input material: CD8+ T cells sorted from blood. This clonotype originated in a woman aged 18-29 years in good health. The genes are TRBV7-2 and TRBJ2-7; possible D gene TRBD2, 6 bases. CDR3 in amino acids: CASSLWATGSTVEQYF. DNA of the CDR3: TGTGCCAGCAGCTTATGGGCAACCGGGAGCACGGTCGAGCAGTACTTC.